This T cell receptor (beta chain) was identified in a study of CDR3 diversity in severe acne. CDR3 length equals 15 residues. V lost 4 bases to trimming and J lost 5 bases; unmatched junction nucleotides: 8. CDR1 and CDR2 (germline): SQVTM, ANQGSEA. TCRdb passed the PCR reads through MiXCR, listing each CDR3 protein once. The table records around 91,000 distinct CDR3 sequences, around 49% of them present only once. The receptor comes from a male donor in good health, without acne. The chain combines TRBV29-1 with TRBJ2-7, with 13 bases identical to TRBD2. What was sequenced was blood. This chain's CDR3 is CSVAPGLAGFHEQYF. The CDR3 DNA follows: TGCAGCGTTGCACCGGGACTAGCGGGATTCCACGAGCAGTACTTC.